The clone carrying this T cell receptor beta chain showed up just a few times. The data stem from a study of blood T cell repertoires in COVID-19. Germline V gene lookup returns CDR1 LGHNA and CDR2 YNFKEQ. The CDR3 covers 14 residues. The V end lost 0 bases, the J end lost 3 bases, and 8 bases lay between the germline ends. TCRdb keeps only in-frame clones here, not all; method: immunoSEQ multiplex PCR. The sample carries about 240,000 clones, roughly 90% recorded once. Material for sequencing was peripheral blood. This receptor was taken from a man between 60 and 70 years old with acute or convalescent COVID-19. This chain uses TRBV4-2 with TRBJ2-5; perhaps TRBD2 as D (6 bases). Here the CDR3 DNA reads TGTGCCAGCAGCCAAGATTGGGGGGAAGAGACCCAGTACTTC. It codes for CASSQDWGEETQYF.